This T cell receptor beta chain is drawn from a study of human T cells and chemical hapten exposure. Study details: Sensitization employed 2% DPC on about 2 cm by about 2 cm of upper inner arm skin. Notes on the study in general: The study found expanded TCRs formed significantly more large CDR3 similarity clusters than controls.

The CDR3 is 17 residues long. Trimming removed 7 bases from V and 4 bases from J; junction bases left unmatched: 18. The germline gives CDR1 LGHNT, CDR2 FRNRAP. TCRdb analysed the RACE reads with MiXCR anew, one entry per CDR3 protein. The repertoire holds about 49,000 distinct CDR3 sequences, with 9.3% as singletons. Time point denoted: patch test 1, 2 weeks after DPC sensitization. As to treatment: therapeutic diphenylcyclopropenone sensitization with weekly scalp DPC. Donors, patients with alopecia ranging from 18 to 70 years old and judged suitable for DPC, provided samples. This clonotype was recorded a few times. The target antigen is unknown.

This TCR came from a woman in her fifties or sixties with alopecia areata. Some clones in this sample may be carry-over from other donors' samples. The chain recombines TRBV12-5 with TRBJ2-5; 7 bases align to TRBD2. The sequences come from whole blood, collected in connection with sensitization to the hapten diphenylcyclopropenone (DPC). The CDR3 is CASAPIYGRNGVETQYF. The CDR3 DNA follows: TGTGCTAGTGCCCCTATCTACGGGAGGAATGGTGTAGAGACCCAGTACTTC. Variable domain in full (rest from reference TRBV12-5 and TRBJ2-5): DARVTQTPRHKVTEMGQEVTMRCQPILGHNTVFWYRQTMMQGLELLAYFRNRAPLDDSGMPKDRFSAEMPDATLATLKIQPSEPRDSAVYFCASAPIYGRNGVETQYFGPGTRLLVL.